This T cell receptor (beta chain) came from a study of T cell clonality in common variable immunodeficiency. Findings and caveats of the study: In common variable immunodeficiency, TCR beta chains reportedly carried fewer deletions and N-nucleotide insertions. Shared TCRbeta clones were fewer between CVID subjects than controls.

Sequencing input was equivalent genomic DNA from CVID and controls. TCRdb's copy holds only in-frame clones and misses some; the assay was immunoSEQ multiplex PCR. The sample yields roughly 32,000 clones, without any singletons. This clone has only a few counts. The antigen remains unidentified. The sequenced sample was peripheral blood mononuclear cells. The clonotype was recovered from a person aged 18 to 70 in good health.

CDR3 DNA (partial): TGTGCCAGTAGTAACAGAGGGGAAAGCTCCTACAATGAG. Its translation is CASSNRGESSYNE. In full, the CDR3 is CASSNRGESSYNEQFF. This chain connects TRBV19 to TRBJ2-1, with D perhaps being TRBD1 or TRBD2 (5 bases each). The CDR3 end falls 3 residues outside the read, so it is completed with the germline J gene. The CDR3 loop spans 16 amino acids. Germline CDR1 LNHDA, CDR2 SQIVND (reference sequence). Trimming shortened V by 4 bases and J by 0 bases, and 13 bases separated the two germline ends.